These 32 T cell receptor beta chains came from one sample sequenced in a study of cytomegalovirus exposure and HLA in healthy donors. The primer mix had 60 Vbeta and 13 Jbeta primers. Profiled with immunoSEQ multiplex PCR; TCRdb holds only in-frame clones, not every one. The profile shows more than 150,000 clones, roughly 90% of them singletons. The sample comprised PBMCs. The receptors originated from a girl under three years old in good health and CMV-seronegative.

The chain combines TRBV5-1 with TRBJ2-1; 12 bases align to TRBD2. The CDR3 covers 18 residues. Germline V gene data show CDR1 as SGHRS and CDR2 as YFSETQ. Trimming cost V 5 bases and J 0 bases; bases outside gene matches: 9. The CDR3 coding sequence is TGCGCCAGCAGAGTAGGACTAGCGGGGTACCACTCCTACAATGAGCAGTTCTTC. Its translation is CASRVGLAGYHSYNEQFF.

V is TRBV10-3 and J is TRBJ1-4; possibly TRBD1 for D (6 bases). CDR1 is ENHRY, CDR2 SYGVKD, per germline. The CDR3 consists of 13 residues. V lost 5 bases, J lost 4 bases, and 8 bases lay in between. The CDR3 region has the DNA TGTGCCATCAGTATGGACAGTAATGAAAAACTGTTTTTT. It is translated as CAISMDSNEKLFF.

The V and J genes are TRBV9 and TRBJ2-3; 9 nucleotides align to TRBD2. V shed 4 bases and J 1 base; nucleotides not matched to a gene: 4. This CDR3 is built from 15 residues. Looked up from germline, CDR1 is SGDLS and CDR2 is YYNGEE. DNA for the CDR3: TGTGCCAGCAGCTTTAGCGGGAGAGGCACAGATACGCAGTATTTT. Encoded protein: CASSFSGRGTDTQYF.

This chain joins TRBV27 and TRBJ1-1, with 7 nucleotides matching TRBD1. Germline CDR1 and CDR2: MNHEY and SMNVEV (reference sequence). This CDR3 is 15 amino acids long. Germline trimming cut 5 bases from V and 3 bases from J; bases unmatched to any gene: 9. The DNA of the CDR3 is TGTGCCAGCAGTCAAATCAGGGGGTCTGACACTGAAGCTTTCTTT. Its translation is CASSQIRGSDTEAFF.

The chain has TRBV30 and TRBJ2-2; a possible D gene is TRBD2 (5 bases). This CDR3 is 15 amino acids long. CDR1 is GTSNPN and CDR2 is SVGIG in the germline V gene (reference sequence). The V gene lost 2 bases and the J gene lost 1 base, with 11 bases spanning the gap. CDR3 bases: TGTGCCTGGAGTAAGAGGGCCCTGAACACCGGGGAGCTGTTTTTT. It encodes CAWSKRALNTGELFF.

The rearrangement joins TRBV2 to TRBJ2-5; 7 bases fit TRBD1. Germline V gene lookup returns CDR1 SNHLY and CDR2 FYNNEI. The CDR3 runs to 13 residues. V lost 10 bases, J lost 4 bases, and 9 bases stayed unmatched. The CDR3 loop reads CAITDRERETQYF. The DNA for the CDR3 is TGTGCCATTACCGACAGGGAGAGAGAGACCCAGTACTTC.

This clone was seen only once. J is TRBJ2-1 and V is TRBV15; weak D call: TRBD2 (5 bases). CDR1 and CDR2 (germline): LNHNV, YYDKDF (reference sequence). This CDR3 region has 12 residues. Trimming pared 1 base from V and 8 bases from J, leaving 6 bases between. CDR3 DNA sequence: TGTGCCACCAGCAGAGGTAGCGATGAGCAGTTCTTC. This codes for CATSRGSDEQFF.

V gene TRBV18 combines with J gene TRBJ1-6; D is possibly TRBD1 (6 bases). V was trimmed by 2 bases and J by 7 bases, leaving 12 bases between them. The CDR3 runs to 15 residues. Germline-derived CDR1 and CDR2 are KGHSH and LQKENI. DNA of the CDR3: TGTGCCAGCTCACCATCGGGGGGGCGCAATTCACCCCTCCACTTT. The encoded protein is CASSPSGGRNSPLHF.

J is TRBJ2-1 and V is TRBV11-3, with TRBD2 identical over 13 bases. The V gene's germline CDR1 is SGHNT and CDR2 YENEEA. There are 14 residues in the CDR3. V trimming: 5 bases; J trimming: 10 bases; junction bases outside the gene matches: 5. The CDR3, as DNA: TGTGCCAGCAGCAAGGGGACTAGCGGGGACGAGCAGTTCTTC. Its translation is CASSKGTSGDEQFF.

The genes are TRBV18 and TRBJ1-5; D possibly corresponds to TRBD1 (6 bases). Germline values: CDR1 KGHSH, CDR2 LQKENI. V was cut by 4 bases and J by 9 bases, with 16 bases left in between. The CDR3 contains 14 residues. Written as DNA, the CDR3 is TGTGCCAGCTCACAGGACAGCGTGGAAGCGCCCCAGCATTTT. Its translation: CASSQDSVEAPQHF.

The chain has TRBV5-1 and TRBJ1-3; no clear D gene. The V end was cut by 2 bases, the J end by 1 base, with 10 bases between. Germline-derived CDR1 and CDR2 are SGHRS and YFSETQ. CDR3 length equals 15 residues. CDR3 in amino acids: CASSFVGESGNTIYF. CDR3 coding DNA: TGCGCCAGCAGCTTCGTCGGGGAGTCTGGAAACACCATATATTTT. The full variable domain, completed using reference TRBV5-1 and TRBJ1-3, is KAGVTQTPRYLIKTRGQQVTLSCSPISGHRSVSWYQQTPGQGLQFLFEYFSETQRNKGNFPGRFSGRQFSNSRSEMNVSTLELGDSALYLCASSFVGESGNTIYFGEGSWLTVV.

The V and J genes are TRBV6-6 and TRBJ2-1; D is uncertain. Germline V CDR1 and CDR2: MNHNY, SVGAGI (reference sequence). V was clipped by 2 bases and J by 5 bases, with 10 bases between them. CDR3 length: 14 residues. The CDR3 reads CASSYADTHNEQFF. The CDR3 coding sequence is TGTGCCAGCAGTTACGCCGACACCCACAATGAGCAGTTCTTC.

This clone has only one observation. V gene TRBV2 combines with J gene TRBJ1-4; the D is unclear. Trimming removed 10 bases from V and 4 bases from J, with 22 bases in between. This CDR3 spans 16 amino acids. Germline loops: CDR1 SNHLY, CDR2 FYNNEI. The chain's CDR3 is CANTRARRANNEKLFF. The CDR3 DNA sequence: TGTGCCAATACACGAGCTCGGAGGGCCAATAATGAAAAACTGTTTTTT.

This clone was counted a few times. The chain uses TRBV5-1 and TRBJ2-2; D uncertain. This CDR3 is 13 amino acids long. Germline CDR1 is SGHRS and CDR2 is YFSETQ. The germline V and J ends were trimmed by 4 bases and 5 bases, with 9 bases remaining between them. The CDR3 protein is CASSLQVTGELFF. The CDR3 DNA follows: TGCGCCAGCAGCCTCCAGGTAACCGGGGAGCTGTTTTTT.

The chain is built from TRBV19 and TRBJ1-6, with unresolved D. Germline CDR1 LNHDA, CDR2 SQIVND (reference sequence). The CDR3 length is 15 residues. The V end lost 6 bases, the J end lost 0 bases, and 9 bases lay between the germline ends. The CDR3 region is CASSLTISYNSPLHF. CDR3 coding DNA: TGTGCCAGTAGCCTCACTATCTCCTATAATTCACCCCTCCACTTT. Looking up the rest from reference TRBV19 and TRBJ1-6 gives the full variable domain: DGGITQSPKYLFRKEGQNVTLSCEQNLNHDAMYWYRQDPGQGLRLIYYSQIVNDFQKGDIAEGYSVSREKKESFPLTVTSAQKNPTAFYLCASSLTISYNSPLHFGNGTRLTVT.

The chain links TRBV5-1 to TRBJ1-1, with 7 positions matching TRBD1. Germline CDR1 reads SGHRS; CDR2 reads YFSETQ. The CDR3 totals 13 residues. With 2 bases clipped from V and 4 bases from J, the junction kept 2 bases outside the gene matches. CDR3 protein: CASSLQGTTEAFF. CDR3 DNA sequence: TGCGCCAGCAGCTTACAGGGGACCACTGAAGCTTTCTTT.

CDR3 loop: CASSKVEGLYQPQHF. The CDR3 bases are TGTGCCAGCAGCAAAGTGGAGGGTTTGTATCAGCCCCAGCATTTT. The chain uses TRBV21-1 and TRBJ1-5. TRBV21-1 has pseudogene status. The CDR3 contains 15 residues.

The J gene is TRBJ2-5, the V gene TRBV7-6; D not certain. The V and J ends lost 6 bases and 5 bases respectively, with 13 bases between them. The germline V gene encodes CDR1 SGHVS and CDR2 FNYEAQ. The CDR3 runs to 13 residues. The CDR3 here is CASSSRVGETQYF. The CDR3 DNA reads as TGTGCCAGCAGTTCTCGGGTCGGGGAGACCCAGTACTTC.

J is TRBJ2-7 and V is TRBV10-1, with TRBD1 as a possible D gene (5 bases). The length of the CDR3 is 14 residues. V was clipped by 3 bases and J by 4 bases, with 13 bases between them. Germline lookup yields CDR1 WNHNN and CDR2 SYGVQD (reference sequence). The CDR3 is CASSDRVAIYEQYF. CDR3 in DNA: TGCGCCAGCAGTGACAGGGTGGCCATTTACGAGCAGTACTTC.

V usage is TRBV10-2 and J usage is TRBJ1-1, with TRBD1 matching over 9 bases. With 5 bases clipped from V and 0 bases from J, the junction kept 4 bases outside the gene matches. The germline CDR1 and CDR2 sequences are WSHSY and SAAADI. The CDR3 consists of 15 residues. CDR3 residues: CASSPGTGLNTEAFF. Written as DNA, the CDR3 is TGCGCCAGCAGTCCCGGGACAGGGCTGAACACTGAAGCTTTCTTT.

The V gene is TRBV7-9, the J gene TRBJ1-4, with 8 nucleotides matching TRBD1. The CDR3 is made up of 16 amino acids. The junction had 8 bases not matched to a gene; V was cut back by 4 bases and J by 4 bases. CDR1 is SEHNR and CDR2 is FQNEAQ in the germline V gene (reference sequence). The CDR3 here is CASSYGQGRGNEKLFF. CDR3 sequence (DNA): TGTGCCAGCAGCTACGGACAGGGTCGGGGTAATGAAAAACTGTTTTTT.

J is TRBJ1-1 and V is TRBV5-1; unclear D gene. The ends were cut back, 4 bases at V and 2 bases at J, with 15 bases in the middle. Germline assignment: CDR1 SGHRS and CDR2 YFSETQ. CDR3 length: 15 amino acids. CDR3 protein: CASSGGGIGNTEAFF. The CDR3 DNA follows: TGCGCCAGCAGCGGCGGAGGGATCGGTAACACTGAAGCTTTCTTT. The whole variable domain, remainder taken from reference TRBV5-1 and TRBJ1-1, is KAGVTQTPRYLIKTRGQQVTLSCSPISGHRSVSWYQQTPGQGLQFLFEYFSETQRNKGNFPGRFSGRQFSNSRSEMNVSTLELGDSALYLCASSGGGIGNTEAFFGQGTRLTVV.

The sample holds a few counts of this clone. Here the CDR3 DNA reads TGTGCCAGCAGTTTTGCGACAGGGGCGCTCACCGGGGAGCTGTTTTTT. This sequence encodes CASSFATGALTGELFF. The chain links TRBV27 to TRBJ2-2, with 8 nucleotides matching TRBD1. The CDR3 length is 16 residues. Unmatched junction bases numbered 7, after V lost 3 bases and J lost 4 bases. CDR1 is MNHEY, CDR2 SMNVEV, per germline (reference sequence).

This chain joins TRBV7-2 and TRBJ2-2; D is ambiguous. CDR1 is SGHTA, CDR2 FQGNSA, per germline. The length of the CDR3 is 13 residues. V lost 5 bases, J lost 3 bases, and 7 bases lay in between. DNA of the CDR3: TGTGCCAGCAGCCGTCGGGACACCGGGGAGCTGTTTTTT. Amino acid sequence: CASSRRDTGELFF.

This sequence joins TRBV4-1 and TRBJ2-1, with TRBD2 matching over 10 bases. CDR3 length: 16 amino acids. V shed 3 bases, J shed 5 bases, and the junction held 7 bases outside the gene matches. Germline CDR1 is MGHRA and CDR2 is YSYEKL. The CDR3 DNA reads TGCGCCAGCAGCCACCACGGACTAGCGGAGGACAATGAGCAGTTCTTC. Protein: CASSHHGLAEDNEQFF.

The V and J genes are TRBV19 and TRBJ1-4, with D uncertain. Germline V gene lookup returns CDR1 LNHDA and CDR2 SQIVND (reference sequence). CDR3 length equals 17 residues. The V and J ends lost 7 bases and 0 bases respectively, with 18 bases between them. The CDR3 nucleotides read TGTGCCAGTAAGGTGTCGGGAGACCCAGCAACTAATGAAAAACTGTTTTTT. This sequence encodes CASKVSGDPATNEKLFF.

This chain links TRBV7-6 with TRBJ1-4, with 8 positions matching TRBD1. This CDR3 is built from 16 residues. V was clipped by 5 bases and J by 8 bases; unmatched bases: 13. Germline values: CDR1 SGHVS, CDR2 FNYEAQ. The CDR3 reads CASSAREGQGGEKLFF. In nucleotides, the CDR3 is TGTGCCAGCAGCGCACGTGAAGGACAGGGAGGAGAAAAACTGTTTTTT. Combining the CDR3 with reference TRBV7-6 and TRBJ1-4 gives the whole variable domain GAGVSQSPRYKVTKRGQDVALRCDPISGHVSLYWYRQALGQGPEFLTYFNYEAQQDKSGLPNDRFSAERPEGSISTLTIQRTEQRDSAMYRCASSAREGQGGEKLFFGSGTQLSVL.

The V gene is TRBV18, the J gene TRBJ2-1; the match to TRBD2 covers 11 bases. Germline trimming cut 2 bases from V and 7 bases from J; bases unmatched to any gene: 10. The CDR3 consists of 17 residues. CDR1 and CDR2 from the germline V gene are KGHSH and LQKENI. The CDR3 DNA reads TGTGCCAGCTCACCATTCAAAGGGACTAGCGGAGTTAATGAGCAGTTCTTC. Its protein product is CASSPFKGTSGVNEQFF.

CDR3 nucleotide sequence: TGTGCCACCAGCAGAGATCCCCCCACAGGGTGGGGAATTTCACCCCTCCACTTT. This translates into CATSRDPPTGWGISPLHF. This sequence joins TRBV15 and TRBJ1-6; tentatively, D is TRBD1 (6 bases). The ends were cut back, 0 bases at V and 9 bases at J, with 21 bases in the middle. Germline V gives CDR1 LNHNV, CDR2 YYDKDF (reference sequence). The CDR3 has 18 amino acids.

This chain links TRBV10-3 with TRBJ1-3, with D perhaps matching TRBD1 (6 bases). Germline V gene data show CDR1 as ENHRY and CDR2 as SYGVKD. Deletions cut 7 bases from V and 0 bases from J, with 10 bases between. The CDR3 spans 14 residues. The CDR3 coding sequence is TGTGCCATCACCCGGGACAACTCTGGAAACACCATATATTTT. Protein product: CAITRDNSGNTIYF.

The J gene is TRBJ2-7, the V gene TRBV7-9; TRBD2 agrees at 7 bases. This CDR3 is built from 15 residues. Per the germline V gene, CDR1 is SEHNR and CDR2 is FQNEAQ (reference sequence). The V segment lost 2 bases and the J segment 3 bases; nucleotides outside the gene matches: 7. The DNA of the CDR3 is TGTGCCAGCAGCTTAAGTCCGGGAGGTATCTACGAGCAGTACTTC. The encoded protein is CASSLSPGGIYEQYF.

V is TRBV7-6 and J is TRBJ2-5; the match to TRBD2 covers 9 bases. The J call is in doubt because the DNA end fits TRBJ2-7 better. Germline V gene data show CDR1 as SGHVS and CDR2 as FNYEAQ. CDR3 length: 15 residues. CDR3 DNA: TGTGCCAGCAGCTTTGCGGGACTAGCCTACTACGAGCAGTACTTC. It translates to CASSFAGLAYYEQYF.